The rows below give T cell receptor beta chains drawn from one sample of a study of identical twins. TCRdb fed the 5' RACE reads into MiXCR, producing one record per CDR3 protein. Of approximately 700,000 distinct CDR3 sequences in the sample, around a sixth were seen once. This same sample was also part of a study on T cells expressing NK-cell markers.

The source material was PBMCs. Receptors originate from a young woman in good health. Each CDR3 is given with its conserved first and last residue. The order of the fields is clone size, D gene, J gene, V gene, CDR3 DNA, CDR3 protein. D genes are given only for firm matches. A row's size may be missing; if present it is once, few, many or a size class.

abundance: -
d_gene: TRBD2
j_gene: TRBJ2-1
v_gene: TRBV5-1
CDR3nt: TGCGCCAGCAGCTTGGGAGCGGGGGATTGGCAGTTCTTC
CDR3aa: CASSLGAGDWQFF

abundance: -
d_gene: -
j_gene: TRBJ1-3
v_gene: TRBV12-3/TRBV12-4
CDR3nt: TGTGCCAGCAGTCCCGGAGGGAGAAACACCATATATTTT
CDR3aa: CASSPGGRNTIYF

abundance: -
d_gene: -
j_gene: TRBJ2-7
v_gene: TRBV27
CDR3nt: -
CDR3aa: CATRRTSSTSGMDF

abundance: -
d_gene: -
j_gene: TRBJ1-1
v_gene: TRBV5-1
CDR3nt: TGCGCCAGCAGCTTGGCACGGAGGACGACTGAAGCTTTCTTT
CDR3aa: CASSLARRTTEAFF

abundance: -
d_gene: -
j_gene: TRBJ2-1
v_gene: TRBV10-3
CDR3nt: TGTGCCATCAGTGTGAATCGGGAGTCCAATGAGCAGTTCTTC
CDR3aa: CAISVNRESNEQFF

abundance: -
d_gene: -
j_gene: TRBJ2-3
v_gene: TRBV5-1
CDR3nt: TGCGCCAGCAGCTTGGTCGGGGGTATTGAGAATACGCAGTATTTT
CDR3aa: CASSLVGGIENTQYF

abundance: -
d_gene: TRBD2
j_gene: TRBJ2-7
v_gene: TRBV5-1
CDR3nt: TGCGCCAGCAGCTCAGAGTACGGGGGGATACAATACGAGCAGTACTTC
CDR3aa: CASSSEYGGIQYEQYF

abundance: -
d_gene: -
j_gene: TRBJ1-2
v_gene: TRBV20-1
CDR3nt: TGCAGTGCTAGAGTAGGTCCTGATGGGGGCTACACCTTC
CDR3aa: CSARVGPDGGYTF

abundance: few
d_gene: -
j_gene: TRBJ2-1
v_gene: TRBV20-1
CDR3nt: TGCAGTGCTAGAGATCGTAGGTACCACAACAATGAGCAGTTCTTC
CDR3aa: CSARDRRYHNNEQFF

abundance: -
d_gene: -
j_gene: TRBJ2-1
v_gene: TRBV12-3/TRBV12-4
CDR3nt: TGTGCCAGCAGTTTAAAAATGGAGGAGCAGTTCTTC
CDR3aa: CASSLKMEEQFF

abundance: many
d_gene: -
j_gene: TRBJ2-3
v_gene: TRBV7-2
CDR3nt: TGTGCCAGCAGCCCCCGACTAGAAGCTACGCAGTATTTT
CDR3aa: CASSPRLEATQYF

abundance: few
d_gene: -
j_gene: TRBJ1-4
v_gene: TRBV10-3
CDR3nt: TGTGCCATCAGTGAGGCTCAGGGAACAACTAATGAAAAACTGTTTTTT
CDR3aa: CAISEAQGTTNEKLFF

abundance: -
d_gene: -
j_gene: TRBJ2-7
v_gene: TRBV6-5
CDR3nt: TGTGCCAGCAGTTACGGGGCCCCCGGCCCCTACTACGAGCAGTACTTC
CDR3aa: CASSYGAPGPYYEQYF

abundance: -
d_gene: TRBD1
j_gene: TRBJ2-7
v_gene: TRBV7-9
CDR3nt: TGTGCCAGCAGCCCGGACAGGGGGTCTCGTTACGAGCAGTACTTC
CDR3aa: CASSPDRGSRYEQYF

abundance: -
d_gene: -
j_gene: TRBJ2-2
v_gene: TRBV6-5
CDR3nt: TGTGCCAGCAGTTACGGCGGGATAGGGAACGGGGAGCTGTTTTTT
CDR3aa: CASSYGGIGNGELFF

abundance: -
d_gene: -
j_gene: TRBJ2-6
v_gene: TRBV20-1
CDR3nt: TGCAGTGCTCGAGGGGCTGGGGCCAACGTCCTGACTTTC
CDR3aa: CSARGAGANVLTF

abundance: -
d_gene: -
j_gene: TRBJ2-3
v_gene: TRBV20-1
CDR3nt: TGCAGTGCTAGAGAATGGAGGGGGGGCCCCACAGATACGCAGTATTTT
CDR3aa: CSAREWRGGPTDTQYF